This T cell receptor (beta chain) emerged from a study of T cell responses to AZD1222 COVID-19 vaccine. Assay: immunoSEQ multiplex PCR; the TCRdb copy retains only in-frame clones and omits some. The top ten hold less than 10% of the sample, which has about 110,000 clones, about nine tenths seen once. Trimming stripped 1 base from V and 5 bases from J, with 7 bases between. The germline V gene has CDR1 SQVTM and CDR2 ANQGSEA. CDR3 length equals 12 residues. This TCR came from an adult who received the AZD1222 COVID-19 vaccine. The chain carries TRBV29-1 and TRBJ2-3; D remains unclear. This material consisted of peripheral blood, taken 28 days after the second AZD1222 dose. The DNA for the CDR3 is TGCAGCGTTGAAGTCCCCGGAGATACGCAGTATTTT. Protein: CSVEVPGDTQYF.